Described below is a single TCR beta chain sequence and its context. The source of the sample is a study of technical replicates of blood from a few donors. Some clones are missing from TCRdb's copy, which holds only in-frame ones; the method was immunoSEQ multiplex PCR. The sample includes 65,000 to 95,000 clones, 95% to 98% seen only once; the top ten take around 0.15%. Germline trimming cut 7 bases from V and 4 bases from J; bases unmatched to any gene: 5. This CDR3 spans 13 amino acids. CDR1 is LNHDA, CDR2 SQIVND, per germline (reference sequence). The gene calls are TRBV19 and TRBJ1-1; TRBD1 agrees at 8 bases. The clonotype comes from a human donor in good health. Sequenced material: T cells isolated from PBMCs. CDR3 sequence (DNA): TGTGCCAGTATCCCACAGGGGGGCACTGAAGCTTTCTTT. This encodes CASIPQGGTEAFF.